This note documents a single T cell receptor beta chain sequence. As yet, its antigen is unknown. Vbeta (60) and Jbeta (13) primers were used in the PCR. This table comes from immunoSEQ multiplex PCR, and its TCRdb copy is limited to in-frame clones, with some not included. The sample has 170,000 or so clones, 80% to 90% seen once. This sample was included in a study of cytomegalovirus exposure and HLA in healthy donors. This CDR3 comprises 13 residues. V was clipped by 6 bases and J by 4 bases; unmatched bases: 4. Germline CDR1 and CDR2: SNHLY and FYNNEI. General study results and limits: When analyzed later, a missense DCLRE1C variant was found to be linked to TCR beta V- and J-gene trimming. Three of the chains that were CMV-associated were confirmed in vitro to be specific for CMV antigens. A reported reduction in N-insertions relative to the approximately 670-donor mean was seen in an Asian-associated ancestry cluster in a later analysis.

Nominally healthy donors provided the samples, though records likely missed some immune exposures. Material for sequencing was PBMCs. The sequence was obtained from a girl aged 5 to 17 in good health and CMV-seropositive. This rearrangement joins TRBV2 to TRBJ1-2; TRBD1 matches 8 bases. CDR3 in amino acids: CASRWTGIYGYTF. The CDR3 coding sequence is TGTGCCAGCAGATGGACAGGGATCTATGGCTACACCTTC.